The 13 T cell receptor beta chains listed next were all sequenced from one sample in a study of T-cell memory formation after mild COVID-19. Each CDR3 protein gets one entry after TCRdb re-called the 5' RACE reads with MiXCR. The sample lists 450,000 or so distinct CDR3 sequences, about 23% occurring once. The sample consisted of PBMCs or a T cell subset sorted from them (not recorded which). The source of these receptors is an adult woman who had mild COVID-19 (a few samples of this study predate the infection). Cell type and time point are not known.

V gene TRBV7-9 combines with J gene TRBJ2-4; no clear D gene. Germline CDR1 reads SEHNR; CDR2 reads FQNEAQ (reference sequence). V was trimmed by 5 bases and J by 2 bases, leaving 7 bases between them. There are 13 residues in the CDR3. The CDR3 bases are TGTGCCAGCAGCGCCCGAACCAAAAACATTCAGTACTTC. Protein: CASSARTKNIQYF.

The CDR3 loop is CASTLNGEGLFPQHF. CDR3 DNA: TGTGCCAGCACATTAAATGGGGAAGGACTTTTCCCCCAGCATTTT. This chain uses TRBV12-3 or TRBV12-4 with TRBJ1-5; no reliable D call. CDR3 size: 15 residues. Between the trimmed V and J ends, which lost 7 bases and 10 bases, there was a span of 23 bases.

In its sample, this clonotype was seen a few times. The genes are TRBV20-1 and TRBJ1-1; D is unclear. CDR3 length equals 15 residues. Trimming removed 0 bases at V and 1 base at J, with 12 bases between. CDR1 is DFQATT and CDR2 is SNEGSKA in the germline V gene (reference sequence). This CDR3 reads CSARDVGDGNTEAFF. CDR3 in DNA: TGCAGTGCTAGAGATGTGGGAGATGGGAACACTGAAGCTTTCTTT.

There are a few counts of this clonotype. This chain's CDR3 is CSARDRAYQPQHF. CDR3 coding DNA: TGCAGTGCTAGAGACAGGGCCTATCAGCCCCAGCATTTT. V usage is TRBV20-1 and J usage is TRBJ1-5, with D perhaps TRBD1 (5 bases). V was pared by 0 bases and J by 5 bases, with 8 bases between. Per germline, CDR1 DFQATT and CDR2 SNEGSKA (reference sequence). CDR3 length: 13 residues.

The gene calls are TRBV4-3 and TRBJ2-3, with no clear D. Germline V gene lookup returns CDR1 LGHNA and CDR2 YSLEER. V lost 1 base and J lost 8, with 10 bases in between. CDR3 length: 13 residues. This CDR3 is CASSQGRSATQYF. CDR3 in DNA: TGCGCCAGCAGCCAAGGGCGCAGCGCTACGCAGTATTTT.

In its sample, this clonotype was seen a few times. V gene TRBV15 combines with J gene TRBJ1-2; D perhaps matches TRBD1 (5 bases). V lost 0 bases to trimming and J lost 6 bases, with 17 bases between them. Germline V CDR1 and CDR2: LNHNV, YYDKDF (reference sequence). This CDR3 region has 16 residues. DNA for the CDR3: TGTGCCACCAGCAGAGATTTTGGGACTACGGAGAATGGCTACACCTTC. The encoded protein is CATSRDFGTTENGYTF.

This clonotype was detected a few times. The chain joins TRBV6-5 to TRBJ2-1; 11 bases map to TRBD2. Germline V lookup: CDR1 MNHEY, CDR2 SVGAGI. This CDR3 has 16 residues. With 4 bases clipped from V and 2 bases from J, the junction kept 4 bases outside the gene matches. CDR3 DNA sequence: TGTGCCAGCAGTTTCTCGGGACTAGCGGCCTACAATGAGCAGTTCTTC. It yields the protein CASSFSGLAAYNEQFF.

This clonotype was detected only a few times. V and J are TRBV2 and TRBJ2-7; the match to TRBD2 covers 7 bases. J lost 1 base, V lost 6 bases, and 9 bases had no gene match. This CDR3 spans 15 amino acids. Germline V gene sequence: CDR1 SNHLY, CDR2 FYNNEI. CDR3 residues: CASRVLALVSYEQYF. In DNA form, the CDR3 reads TGTGCCAGCAGGGTACTAGCGCTGGTGTCCTACGAGCAGTACTTC.

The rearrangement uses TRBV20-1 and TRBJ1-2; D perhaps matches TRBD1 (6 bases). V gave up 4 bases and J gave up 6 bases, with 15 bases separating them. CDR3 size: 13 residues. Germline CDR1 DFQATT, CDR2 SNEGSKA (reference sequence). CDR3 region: CSATKQGSHGYTF. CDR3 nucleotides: TGCAGTGCTACAAAACAGGGATCGCATGGCTACACCTTC.

DNA for the CDR3: TGTGCCAGCAGCCAAGGGGGGGGGGTACAAGAGACCCAGTACTTC. Encoded protein: CASSQGGGVQETQYF. The rearrangement links TRBV7-8 to TRBJ2-5; D may be TRBD2 (7 bases). This CDR3 contains 15 residues. The V end lost 5 bases, the J end lost 2 bases, and 15 bases lay between the germline ends. Germline-derived CDR1 and CDR2 are SGHVS and FQNEAQ. The full variable domain, its missing parts supplied by reference TRBV7-8 and TRBJ2-5, is GAGVSQSPRYKVAKRGQDVALRCDPISGHVSLFWYQQALGQGPEFLTYFQNEAQLDKSGLPSDRFFAERPEGSVSTLKIQRTQQEDSAVYLCASSQGGGVQETQYFGPGTRLLVL.

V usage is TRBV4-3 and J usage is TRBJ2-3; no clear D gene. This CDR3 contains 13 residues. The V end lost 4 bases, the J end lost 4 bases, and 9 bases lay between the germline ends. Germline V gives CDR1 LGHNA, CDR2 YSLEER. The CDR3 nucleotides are TGCGCCAGCAGCCCCCTGCCCCCAGATACGCAGTATTTT. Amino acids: CASSPLPPDTQYF.

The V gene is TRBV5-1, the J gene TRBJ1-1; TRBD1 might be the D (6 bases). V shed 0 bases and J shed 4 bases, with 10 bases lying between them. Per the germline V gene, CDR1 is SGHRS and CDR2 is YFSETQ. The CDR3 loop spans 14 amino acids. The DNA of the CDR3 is TGCGCCAGCAGCTTGGTCCAGGGGCTCACTGAAGCTTTCTTT. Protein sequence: CASSLVQGLTEAFF. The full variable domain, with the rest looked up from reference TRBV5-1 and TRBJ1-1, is KAGVTQTPRYLIKTRGQQVTLSCSPISGHRSVSWYQQTPGQGLQFLFEYFSETQRNKGNFPGRFSGRQFSNSRSEMNVSTLELGDSALYLCASSLVQGLTEAFFGQGTRLTVV.

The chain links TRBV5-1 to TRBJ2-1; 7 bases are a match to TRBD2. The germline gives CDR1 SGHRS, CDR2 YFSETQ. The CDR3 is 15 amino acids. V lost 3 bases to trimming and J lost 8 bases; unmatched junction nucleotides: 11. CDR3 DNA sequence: TGCGCCAGCAGCTCCCGGAGGGGAGGGAACGATGAGCAGTTCTTC. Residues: CASSSRRGGNDEQFF.